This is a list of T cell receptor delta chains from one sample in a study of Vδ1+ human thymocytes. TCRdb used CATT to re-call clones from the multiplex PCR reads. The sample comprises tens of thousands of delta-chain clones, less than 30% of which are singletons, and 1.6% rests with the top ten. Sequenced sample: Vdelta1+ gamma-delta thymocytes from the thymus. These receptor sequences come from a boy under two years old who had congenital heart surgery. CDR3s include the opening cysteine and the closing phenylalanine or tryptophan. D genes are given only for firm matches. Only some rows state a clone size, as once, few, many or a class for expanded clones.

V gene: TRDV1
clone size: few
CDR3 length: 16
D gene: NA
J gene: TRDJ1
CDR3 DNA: TGTGCTCTTGGGGAAAGTCTGTCGTTCTTCCTGGGCAAACTCATCTTT
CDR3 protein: CALGESLSFFLGKLIF

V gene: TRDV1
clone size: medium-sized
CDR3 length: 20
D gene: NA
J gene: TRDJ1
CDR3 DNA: TGTGCTCTTGGGGAAAGTGGACCTGCGCGCATACCGGGGGAAGCCGATAAACTCATCTTT
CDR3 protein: CALGESGPARIPGEADKLIF

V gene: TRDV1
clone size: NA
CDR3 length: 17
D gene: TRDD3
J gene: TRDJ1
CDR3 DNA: TGTGCTCTTGGGGCTCTCGGCCCTGGTGGGGGACGCGATAAACTCATCTTT
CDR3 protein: CALGALGPGGGRDKLIF

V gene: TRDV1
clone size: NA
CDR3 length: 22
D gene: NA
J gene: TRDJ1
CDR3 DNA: TGTGCTCTTGGGGACTCCGATCGTAGCTGTACTGGTCAAAAGAGGACGACCGATAAACTCATCTTT
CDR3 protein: CALGDSDRSCTGQKRTTDKLIF

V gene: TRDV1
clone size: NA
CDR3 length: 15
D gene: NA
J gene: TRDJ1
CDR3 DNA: TGTGCTCTTGGGGCACTAATCTCTTCGACCGATAAATTCATCTTT
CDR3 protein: CALGALISSTDKFIF

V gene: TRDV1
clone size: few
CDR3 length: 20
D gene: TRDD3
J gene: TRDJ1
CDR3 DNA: TGTGCTCTTGGGGAGCGAGTCTACGGGGGATACTACCGGTACACCGATAAACTCATCTTT
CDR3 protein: CALGERVYGGYYRYTDKLIF

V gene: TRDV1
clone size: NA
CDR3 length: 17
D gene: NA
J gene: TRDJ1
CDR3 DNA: TGTGCTCTTGGGGTACCTTTGGCGTTCTGGGACACCGATAAACTCATCTTT
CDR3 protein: CALGVPLAFWDTDKLIF

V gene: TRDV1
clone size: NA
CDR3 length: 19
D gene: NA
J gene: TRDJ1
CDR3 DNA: TGTGCTCTTGGGGAACTAGGATGGCTACTGGAGTGGTACACCGATAAACTCATCTTT
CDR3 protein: CALGELGWLLEWYTDKLIF

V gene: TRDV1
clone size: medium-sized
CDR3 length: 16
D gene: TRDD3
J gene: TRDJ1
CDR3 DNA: TGTGCTCTTGGGGAAATGGGGATACGCGAGACCGATAAACTCATCTTT
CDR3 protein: CALGEMGIRETDKLIF

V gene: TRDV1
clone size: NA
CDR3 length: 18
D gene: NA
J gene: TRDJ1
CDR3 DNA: TGTGCTCTTGGGGAACCGATTTTGGGCGGATTTGGAACCGATAAACTCATCTTT
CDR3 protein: CALGEPILGGFGTDKLIF

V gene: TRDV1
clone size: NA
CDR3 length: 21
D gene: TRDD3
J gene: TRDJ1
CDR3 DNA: TGTGCTCTTGGGGAGCAGGGTCCTGCCTGTCTAGTGGGGGATACATTCGATAAACTCATCTTT
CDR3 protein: CALGEQGPACLVGDTFDKLIF